This is a list of T cell receptor beta chains from one sample in a study of a mutant IDH1 vaccine in newly diagnosed glioma. Libraries were prepared by immunoSEQ multiplex PCR; TCRdb keeps only in-frame clonotypes and omits some of them. The top ten hold 3% to 3.5% of the sample, which has over 55,000 clones, about 80% seen once. Their target antigens are unknown. The sample consisted of PBMCs, taken from a glioma patient whose treatment included an IDH1 peptide vaccine. The receptors stem from a young woman with glioma. Some clones in this sample may be carry-over from other donors' samples. Both conserved end residues are part of each CDR3. A D gene is named only where the DNA matches it firmly. Only part of the rows carry a size: once, few, many, or a class if the clone is expanded.

size: once; V: TRBV4-1; D: TRBD2; J: TRBJ2-2; CDR3: CASSDPTSGFPGDTGELFF; DNA: TGCGCCAGCAGCGACCCGACTAGCGGGTTCCCCGGGGACACCGGGGAGCTGTTTTTT
size: .; V: TRBV5-1; D: TRBD2; J: TRBJ2-2; CDR3: CASSSGLRNTGELFF; DNA: TGCGCCAGCAGCTCGGGACTAAGGAACACCGGGGAGCTGTTTTTT
size: .; V: TRBV5-4; D: .; J: TRBJ2-2; CDR3: CASSLDSLTGELFF; DNA: TGTGCCAGCAGCTTGGACAGTCTCACCGGGGAGCTGTTTTTT
size: .; V: TRBV6-6; D: .; J: TRBJ2-1; CDR3: CASSFSTEREQFF; DNA: TGTGCCAGCAGTTTTTCGACGGAAAGGGAGCAGTTCTTC
size: .; V: TRBV5-4; D: TRBD1; J: TRBJ2-7; CDR3: CASSLGRGSYEQYF; DNA: TGTGCCAGCAGCTTGGGCAGGGGGAGCTACGAGCAGTACTTC
size: .; V: TRBV27; D: .; J: TRBJ2-7; CDR3: CASSYLQGRGAREQYF; DNA: TGTGCCAGCAGTTACCTACAGGGTAGGGGGGCTCGGGAGCAGTACTTC
size: few; V: TRBV9; D: .; J: TRBJ1-6; CDR3: CASSVAAGHSPLHF; DNA: TGTGCCAGCAGCGTAGCGGCAGGCCATTCACCCCTCCACTTT
size: .; V: TRBV4-3; D: TRBD1; J: TRBJ1-3; CDR3: CASSQGQGAGNTIYF; DNA: TGCGCCAGCAGCCAGGGACAGGGAGCTGGAAACACCATATATTTT
size: .; V: TRBV6-6; D: .; J: TRBJ1-1; CDR3: CASSLAGANTEAFF; DNA: TGTGCCAGCAGCCTAGCTGGGGCGAACACTGAAGCTTTCTTT
size: .; V: TRBV9; D: .; J: TRBJ1-1; CDR3: CASSDMGTEAFF; DNA: TGTGCCAGCAGCGACATGGGGACTGAAGCTTTCTTT
size: .; V: TRBV30; D: .; J: TRBJ2-1; CDR3: CAWSGGVGSYNEQFF; DNA: TGTGCCTGGAGCGGGGGCGTTGGCTCCTACAATGAGCAGTTCTTC
size: few; V: TRBV19; D: TRBD1; J: TRBJ1-1; CDR3: CASTPTGMGNTEAFF; DNA: TGTGCCAGTACCCCGACAGGGATGGGGAACACTGAAGCTTTCTTT
size: .; V: TRBV14; D: TRBD1; J: TRBJ2-1; CDR3: CASSQSTGAEGSYNEQFF; DNA: TGTGCCAGCAGCCAATCTACAGGGGCGGAAGGCTCCTACAATGAGCAGTTCTTC
size: .; V: TRBV7-9; D: .; J: TRBJ2-7; CDR3: CASSGQIQSHSYEQYF; DNA: TGTGCCAGCAGCGGACAAATACAGAGCCACTCCTACGAGCAGTACTTC
size: .; V: TRBV6-5; D: TRBD2; J: TRBJ2-1; CDR3: CASSAGLAVVSEQFF; DNA: TGTGCCAGCAGCGCGGGACTAGCTGTAGTATCTGAGCAGTTCTTC
size: once; V: TRBV6-5; D: TRBD2; J: TRBJ2-7; CDR3: CASLPLAGTSYEQYF; DNA: TGTGCCAGCTTGCCCTTAGCGGGGACCTCCTACGAGCAGTACTTC
size: .; V: TRBV11-2; D: TRBD2; J: TRBJ2-5; CDR3: CASSEGASGGAYQTQYF; DNA: TGTGCCAGCAGCGAAGGGGCTAGCGGGGGGGCGTATCAGACCCAGTACTTC
size: .; V: TRBV7-7; D: .; J: TRBJ2-5; CDR3: CASSLGSGRNLRETQYF; DNA: TGTGCTAGCAGCTTAGGTTCCGGCAGAAACCTCCGGGAGACCCAGTACTTC
size: .; V: TRBV7-9; D: .; J: TRBJ1-5; CDR3: CASSFATGSNQPQHF; DNA: TGTGCCAGCAGCTTTGCCACAGGTAGCAATCAGCCCCAGCATTTT
size: .; V: TRBV19; D: .; J: TRBJ1-1; CDR3: CASSTWGMNTEAFF; DNA: TGTGCCAGTAGTACGTGGGGTATGAACACTGAAGCTTTCTTT
size: few; V: TRBV29-1; D: .; J: TRBJ2-6; CDR3: CSVRQVDSGANVLTF; DNA: TGCAGCGTTCGTCAGGTTGACTCTGGGGCCAACGTCCTGACTTTC
size: .; V: TRBV11-2; D: TRBD1; J: TRBJ2-7; CDR3: CASSLNVPSGTGSTYEQYF; DNA: TGTGCCAGCAGCTTAAATGTCCCATCCGGGACAGGGAGTACCTACGAGCAGTACTTC
size: .; V: TRBV7-2; D: TRBD1; J: TRBJ1-2; CDR3: CASSQRTGGTYGYTF; DNA: TGTGCCAGCAGCCAAAGGACAGGGGGAACCTATGGCTACACCTTC
size: once; V: TRBV30; D: .; J: TRBJ1-3; CDR3: CAWAPGRGRGNTIYF; DNA: TGTGCCTGGGCCCCCGGTAGAGGACGTGGAAACACCATATATTTT
size: .; V: TRBV5-1; D: .; J: TRBJ2-7; CDR3: CASKLDGSYEQYF; DNA: TGCGCCAGCAAGTTGGACGGCTCCTACGAGCAGTACTTC
size: .; V: TRBV5-1; D: .; J: TRBJ2-7; CDR3: CASRVRRGSYEQYF; DNA: TGCGCCAGCAGGGTTCGCAGGGGTTCCTACGAGCAGTACTTC
size: .; V: TRBV9; D: .; J: TRBJ2-3; CDR3: CASSAKQPGDTQYF; DNA: TGTGCCAGCAGCGCTAAACAGCCGGGGGATACGCAGTATTTT
size: few; V: TRBV7-8; D: TRBD1; J: TRBJ1-6; CDR3: CASSFGTGRGSPLHF; DNA: TGTGCCAGCAGCTTCGGGACAGGGAGGGGTTCACCCCTCCACTTT
size: .; V: TRBV5-6; D: TRBD2; J: TRBJ2-5; CDR3: CASSLLADAGETQYF; DNA: TGTGCCAGCAGCTTGCTAGCGGACGCAGGGGAGACCCAGTACTTC
size: .; V: TRBV30; D: TRBD1; J: TRBJ1-1; CDR3: CAWSVRRGLGTEAFF; DNA: TGTGCCTGGAGTGTACGCAGGGGGCTCGGCACTGAAGCTTTCTTT
size: once; V: TRBV30; D: .; J: TRBJ1-2; CDR3: CAWSERANYGYTF; DNA: TGTGCCTGGAGTGAGCGGGCTAACTATGGCTACACCTTC
size: .; V: TRBV5-6; D: .; J: TRBJ2-5; CDR3: CASRKGGQETQYF; DNA: TGTGCCAGTCGTAAGGGGGGCCAAGAGACCCAGTACTTC
size: once; V: TRBV6-5; D: .; J: TRBJ1-2; CDR3: CASRGMLGVGYGYTF; DNA: TGTGCCAGCAGGGGGATGCTCGGGGTGGGCTATGGCTACACCTTC
size: .; V: TRBV6-6; D: .; J: TRBJ2-3; CDR3: CASTVRESADTQYF; DNA: TGTGCCAGCACTGTCAGGGAAAGCGCAGATACGCAGTATTTT
size: .; V: TRBV29-1; D: TRBD1; J: TRBJ2-7; CDR3: CSVAQGVSYEQYF; DNA: TGCAGCGTTGCACAGGGGGTTTCCTACGAGCAGTACTTC
size: few; V: TRBV7-6; D: .; J: TRBJ1-1; CDR3: CASSTTGNTEAFF; DNA: TGTGCCAGCAGCACAACAGGGAACACTGAAGCTTTCTTT
size: .; V: TRBV4-1; D: TRBD1; J: TRBJ1-2; CDR3: CASSQTGQGYGYTF; DNA: TGCGCCAGCAGCCAAACCGGACAGGGATATGGCTACACCTTC
size: .; V: TRBV13; D: TRBD1; J: TRBJ1-2; CDR3: CASSFSTGSVYGYTF; DNA: TGTGCCAGCAGCTTTTCGACAGGGTCGGTCTATGGCTACACCTTC
size: .; V: TRBV25-1; D: .; J: TRBJ2-3; CDR3: CASSEYRRATDTQYF; DNA: TGTGCCAGCAGTGAATATCGCAGGGCCACAGATACGCAGTATTTT
size: .; V: TRBV6-6; D: .; J: TRBJ2-7; CDR3: CASSYSGGASNEQYF; DNA: TGTGCCAGCAGTTACTCGGGGGGGGCGTCGAACGAGCAGTACTTC
size: .; V: TRBV9; D: .; J: TRBJ1-2; CDR3: CASKGLGRYTF; DNA: TGTGCCAGCAAGGGTCTTGGGAGGTACACCTTC
size: .; V: TRBV6-5; D: TRBD1; J: TRBJ1-4; CDR3: CASRRGQGPVLFF; DNA: TGTGCCAGCAGAAGGGGACAGGGTCCGGTACTGTTTTTT
size: .; V: TRBV7-6; D: .; J: TRBJ2-7; CDR3: CASSLNRGAYEQYF; DNA: TGTGCCAGCAGCTTAAATCGCGGAGCCTACGAGCAGTACTTC
size: .; V: TRBV7-2; D: .; J: TRBJ1-4; CDR3: CASSPRLVRNEKLFF; DNA: TGTGCCAGCAGCCCCCGGTTGGTCCGTAATGAAAAACTGTTTTTT